This T cell receptor beta chain comes out of a study of beta chain features in type 1 diabetes. The whole isolated RNA underwent reverse transcription, so sequencing captured expressed TCRB transcripts. TCRdb's table, derived via immunoSEQ multiplex PCR, lists solely in-frame clones and lacks some. The data contain 900,000 or so clones, about a sixth of them singletons. The study, taken as a whole, reports: Whether HLA type affects TCRB rearrangement stayed undetermined in the present work. In patients and controls equally, PCR might favor templates that are shorter. Compared to healthy donors, patients appeared to have naive, central memory and Treg TCRB repertoires that were more alike.

Germline lookup yields CDR1 MDHEN and CDR2 SYDVKM. V was cut by 4 bases and J by 5 bases, with 6 bases left in between. CDR3 length equals 12 residues. This clone showed up just a few times. The antigen is unknown. The clonotype comes from a woman aged 18 to 35 in good health. The sequenced material came from naive CD4+ T cells from blood. The chain employs TRBV28 and TRBJ2-1; D is unclear. The CDR3 protein is CASSWVHNEQFF. The DNA for the CDR3 is TGTGCCAGCAGTTGGGTCCACAATGAGCAGTTCTTC.